This T cell receptor (beta chain) appears in the sequencing data of a study of T cells in localized non-small cell lung cancer. Broader study findings: A single tumor region was sequenced, leaving heterogeneity possible. Within adjacent lung there appeared a median around 60 of the top 100 tumor clones.

On this clone: What it recognizes is unknown.

The germline V and J ends were trimmed by 1 base and 5 bases, with 5 bases remaining between them. CDR1 is LGHNA, CDR2 YNFKEQ, per germline. This CDR3 is built from 12 residues. Using immunoSEQ multiplex PCR, the repertoire was profiled, and TCRdb retains in-frame clones only, with some absent. The sample lists about 19,000 clones, 85% to 95% occurring once. This clonotype originated in a male donor at least 60 years old with stage I squamous cell lung carcinoma. The V and J genes are TRBV4-2 and TRBJ1-2, with D uncertain. Sequencing was performed on peripheral blood, taken before any cancer treatment. The DNA for the CDR3 is TGTGCCAGCAGCCAAGGAAAATATGGCTACACCTTC. It encodes CASSQGKYGYTF.